The entry below describes one TCR beta chain. Its antigen is unidentified. Germline values: CDR1 LGHNA, CDR2 YNFKEQ. CDR3 length: 15 residues. Between the trimmed V and J ends, which lost 4 bases and 6 bases, there was a span of 16 bases. The 5'RACE method, run with constant-segment primers, produced TCR alpha and TCR beta cDNA libraries (carrying sample barcodes and UMIs). TCRdb recomputed calls from the 5' RACE reads with MiXCR, one row per CDR3 protein. The sample includes 200,000 to 250,000 distinct CDR3 sequences, under 12% of them seen just once. The data stem from a study of T-cell memory formation after mild COVID-19. The overall study: For the most part, TCR clusters were specific to one donor. Overall study findings and caveats: Clones which contracted sat mainly in CM and EM if CD4+, and in EMRA if CD8+. Pre-infection memory contained some responding clones, which suggested that cross-reactive memory had joined.

Material for sequencing was PBMCs or a T cell subset sorted from them (not recorded which). This sequence originates from a man aged 18 to 29 who had mild COVID-19 (a few samples of this study predate the infection). Cell type and time point are not known. The V and J genes are TRBV4-2 and TRBJ2-1; TRBD1 is a possible D gene (6 bases). The CDR3 region has the DNA TGTGCCAGCAGCCGGCAGGGGATGGGCTTCAATGAGCAGTTCTTC. It is translated as CASSRQGMGFNEQFF.